Detailed here is one T cell receptor (beta chain). What it binds is unknown. Germline V gives CDR1 MNHNY, CDR2 SVGAGI (reference sequence). The CDR3 contains 16 residues. Unmatched junction bases numbered 8, after V lost 5 bases and J lost 4 bases. Every isolated RNA sample was fully reverse transcribed, so sequencing captured expressed TCRB transcripts. The table came from immunoSEQ multiplex PCR; TCRdb's copy has only in-frame clones and leaves some out. The sample records fewer than 150,000 clones, 6.5% to 8.5% being singletons. The data were obtained in a study of beta chain features in type 1 diabetes. Findings of the study overall: Significant though moderate, a shortening of TCRB CDR3s appeared in all four CD4+ subsets of Type 1 diabetes patients. A definitive answer on HLA type influencing TCRB rearrangement was not reached here.

The material sequenced was central memory CD4+ T cells from blood. V is TRBV6-6 and J is TRBJ2-1, with 10 nucleotides matching TRBD2. The TCR comes from a woman aged 25 to 39 in good health. CDR3 loop: CASSNTGTSDYNEQFF. The CDR3 DNA sequence: TGTGCCAGCAGTAACACCGGGACTAGCGATTACAATGAGCAGTTCTTC.